This T cell receptor beta chain was identified in a study of CD8+ T cells in alopecia areata. This clone was seen only a few times. As to treatment: oral pan-JAK inhibitor, 5-10 mg twice daily. CDR3 length: 14 residues. Trimming removed 5 bases at V and 2 bases at J, with 15 bases between. Germline lookup yields CDR1 SQVTM and CDR2 ANQGSEA. Extracted from the samples, RNA was reverse transcribed into cDNA to serve as the sequencing template. TCRdb's copy holds only in-frame clones and misses some; the assay was immunoSEQ multiplex PCR. The sample shows around 100,000 clones, roughly 56% of them seen only once.

The V gene is TRBV29-1, the J gene TRBJ1-1, with D possibly being TRBD1 (6 bases). This sample comprised CD8+ T cells sorted from blood, obtained at week 56, from a patient treated with tofacitinib. This clonotype originated in a human donor with alopecia areata. The CDR3 reads CSVMGAQGNTEAFF. The CDR3 DNA is TGCAGCGTTATGGGGGCGCAGGGAAACACTGAAGCTTTCTTT.